These T cell receptor beta chains were read from a single sample in a study of shared clonotypes between healthy human individuals. Some clones are missing from TCRdb's copy, which holds only in-frame ones; the method was immunoSEQ multiplex PCR. The repertoire consists of 2.5 million or so clones, with around nine tenths occurring once and the leading ten covering 0.13% to 0.15%. The sequencing input was naive CD4+ T cells sorted from blood. These receptors all stem from a man younger than 35 in good health. The CDR3 runs from the conserved cysteine through the conserved F or W. The D gene is left open where the match is weak. Size is stated for part of the rows, as once, few or many counts, or as a class when the clone is expanded.

d_call j_call v_call clone_size cdr3_nt cdr3_aa
. TRBJ1-2 TRBV27 . TGTGCCAGCGCACCGAGGTATAACTATGGCTACACCTTC CASAPRYNYGYTF
. TRBJ2-3 TRBV11-2 once TGTGCCAGCAGCTTTTATTCAGGTCTGGTAGTAGATACGCAGTATTTT CASSFYSGLVVDTQYF
TRBD2 TRBJ2-7 TRBV28 . TGTGCCAGCACTCTAGGTACAGCGGGACTGCGGACCTACGAGCAGTACTTC CASTLGTAGLRTYEQYF
TRBD2 TRBJ2-5 TRBV5-1 . TGCGCCAGCAGCTTGATTACTAGCGGGACCGAGACCCAGTACTTC CASSLITSGTETQYF
. TRBJ2-2 TRBV9 . TGTGCCAGCAGCGTAATGCAGACTTCGAACACCGGGGAGCTGTTTTTT CASSVMQTSNTGELFF
TRBD2 TRBJ2-3 TRBV6-6 . TGTGCCAGCAGCACTAGCGGGAGTAGAGGGGCAGATACGCAGTATTTT CASSTSGSRGADTQYF
. TRBJ1-6 TRBV5-1 . TGCGCCAGCAGCATCGGATCAGGGTCACAACCTAATTCACCCCTCCACTTT CASSIGSGSQPNSPLHF
. TRBJ1-1 TRBV7-2 few TGTGCCAGCAGGGAGCCAGGGTCCACTGAAGCTTTCTTT CASREPGSTEAFF
TRBD1 TRBJ2-7 TRBV6-6 . TGTGCCAGCAGTTATACAGGGGACTACGAGCAGTACTTC CASSYTGDYEQYF
TRBD1 TRBJ1-3 TRBV19 . TGTGCCAGTAGTCCTGGACAGGGGAGCTCTGGAAACACCATATATTTT CASSPGQGSSGNTIYF
TRBD1 TRBJ1-2 TRBV7-2 . TGTGCCAGCAGCTTAGCAAATCAGGGGGCCGGCGGCTACACCTTC CASSLANQGAGGYTF
TRBD2 TRBJ2-5 TRBV5-4 . TGTGCCAGCAGCTTGGGGCTAGCGGGGCAAGAGACCCAGTACTTC CASSLGLAGQETQYF
. TRBJ1-5 TRBV19 . TGTGCCAGTAGTATGGAAGCGTACAATCAGCCCCAGCATTTT CASSMEAYNQPQHF
. TRBJ1-2 TRBV28 . TGTGCCAGCAGTTCCGGGGTCCCTGGCTACACCTTC CASSSGVPGYTF